This T cell receptor (beta chain) emerged from a study of blood T cell repertoires in COVID-19 (dated by TCRdb to 2018 to 2020). Context from the whole study: Samples covering the acute and convalescent phases of COVID-19 were provided by collaborators in the United States, Italy and Spain. Nearly every sample came with metadata listing a de-identified subject ID, COVID-19 status, age in years and sex. Samples were obtained from the ongoing ImmuneRACE study (first 160 participants) and from roughly 1,300 subjects provided by 6 global collaborators. Where HLA class I and class II types were available, the types were taken from metadata supplied by the sample provider, not from assay-based typing. The repertoires were released in a freely available public database intended as a resource for research on the immune response to SARS-CoV-2. Subjects who had been exposed to COVID-19, were actively infected with it, or had recovered from it provided the deeply sampled blood TCRbeta repertoires that made up the dataset. The material from the prospective study consisted of cDNA or gDNA derived from T cells, B-cell-depleted T cells, or PBMCs. General study outcomes and caveats: Clinical and demographic metadata were provided uncurated, with the amount varying by source and participant.

Enrolling through a virtual design, the prospective study's participants ranged in age from roughly 18 to 90 years and lived across more than 20 United States geographic areas. To assign participants to cohorts, the prospective study relied on clinical history that participants themselves reported in a screening survey and a study questionnaire. ImmuneRACE Cohort 3 recovered participants were defined by two consecutive negative NP/OP PCR tests, healthcare professional clearance, or symptom resolution. In the prospective study, mobile phlebotomists collected whole blood, serum and a nasopharyngeal or oropharyngeal swab from each participant. Additional blood draws and questionnaires over an approximately two-month period could optionally be provided by prospective study participants. Before DNA extraction, blood samples from the prospective study were shipped at room temperature or frozen. TCRbeta CDR3 regions were amplified from genomic DNA by means of the immunoSEQ Assay, a bias-controlled multiplex PCR. On the authors' methods: The number of nucleated cells in each sample was estimated from the amplification of reference gene primers within the assay. Sequence reads were collapsed and filtered to measure the absolute abundance of every unique TCRbeta CDR3 rearrangement. For each sample, productive Simpson clonality was calculated as the square root of Simpson's diversity index across productive rearrangements. TCRdb obtained this table from immuneACCESS and retained in-frame rearrangements with V and J assigned. These tables miss some clones; where compared with another copy, unresolved V genes account for less than half of the shortfall, and the remainder is unexplained. From that table come the V and J calls and clone size; the DNA was used to work out D and trimming. This sample is represented by 200,000 to 250,000 clones; 84% of them were singletons. 5.5% to 7.5% of the sample belongs to the ten largest clones.

The CDR3 goes from the cysteine to the phenylalanine over 15 residues. The read is trimmed to its CDR3 DNA, 45 bases read in frame from base 1. The V end loses 7 bases and the J end loses 6 bases, and a stretch of 19 bases separates them. According to the germline V gene, CDR1 reads SNHLY and CDR2 reads FYNNEI. Remarks on this clone: Its antigen specificity is not known. No base quality values were provided; no much bigger clone lies one nucleotide off.

The chain couples TRBV2 to TRBJ1-5, with the D segment identity uncertain. The receptor's source is a woman in her 40s who had recovered from COVID-19. The sequenced material came from PBMCs or T cells enriched from blood (not recorded which). The CDR3 sequence is CASTKNWAEGQPQHF. The nucleotides are TGTGCCAGCACCAAAAACTGGGCAGAGGGTCAGCCCCAGCATTTT.